These 21 T cell receptor beta chains share one sample of origin, sequenced in a study of blood T cells in healthy people across ages. Next came a second PCR, run for about 6 to 12 cycles, which used a sample-barcoded 5' primer along with a J-beta primer mix. TCRdb passed the 5' RACE reads through MiXCR, listing each CDR3 protein once. The table lists 1.4 million to 1.5 million distinct CDR3 sequences, 40% to 50% of them singletons, with approximately 7.9% in the top ten. Material: blood. These receptors all come from a woman aged 18 to 35 in good health.

The V call is TRBV20-1, the J call TRBJ2-1, with 8 bases that match TRBD2. From germline, CDR1 is DFQATT and CDR2 SNEGSKA (reference sequence). The V segment lost 6 bases and the J segment 0 bases; nucleotides outside the gene matches: 1. The CDR3 length is 13 residues. The CDR3 DNA reads as TGCAGTGCCGGGGGGGGCTCCTACAATGAGCAGTTCTTC. This encodes CSAGGGSYNEQFF.

This clonotype was detected a few times. The chain has TRBV28 and TRBJ2-1; the D gene is possibly TRBD2 (5 bases). From germline, CDR1 is MDHEN and CDR2 SYDVKM. The CDR3 extends over 12 amino acids. The CDR3 DNA reads as TGTCTTACCCGGGACTCCTACAATGAGCAGTTCTTC. Its protein product is CLTRDSYNEQFF.

This clonotype has more than one count but fewer than ten. The CDR3 bases are TGCGCCAGCAGCTTGGTTACCCACTTCCAGGGACAGGGGCCGGGCTACACCTTC. Its translation: CASSLVTHFQGQGPGYTF. The chain recombines TRBV5-1 with TRBJ1-2, with TRBD1 matching over 10 bases. Germline V gene sequence: CDR1 SGHRS, CDR2 YFSETQ. CDR3 length: 18 amino acids. Trimming took 0 bases from V and 8 from J; bases not matched to a gene: 16. The whole variable domain, filled in from reference TRBV5-1 and TRBJ1-2, reads KAGVTQTPRYLIKTRGQQVTLSCSPISGHRSVSWYQQTPGQGLQFLFEYFSETQRNKGNFPGRFSGRQFSNSRSEMNVSTLELGDSALYLCASSLVTHFQGQGPGYTFGSGTRLTVV.

This chain uses TRBV27 with TRBJ2-4; either TRBD1 or TRBD2 may fit D (6 bases each). CDR1 is MNHEY and CDR2 is SMNVEV in the germline V gene (reference sequence). V lost 5 bases and J 8 bases, leaving 22 bases between the germline ends. This CDR3 spans 16 amino acids. CDR3 DNA: TGTGCCAGCAGTGCACCTAACGGGGGCGTTCCGGACATTCAGTACTTC. This sequence encodes CASSAPNGGVPDIQYF.

The V gene is TRBV20-1, the J gene TRBJ2-1; 7 bases map to TRBD2. V shed 6 bases, J shed 4 bases, and the junction held 6 bases outside the gene matches. Germline assignment: CDR1 DFQATT and CDR2 SNEGSKA (reference sequence). The CDR3 spans 13 residues. The CDR3 loop is CSATSETYNEQFF. CDR3 in DNA: TGCAGTGCCACTAGCGAAACATACAATGAGCAGTTCTTC.

The V gene is TRBV21-1, the J gene TRBJ1-4. TRBV21-1 is a pseudogene locus. The CDR3 runs 19 residues. DNA of the CDR3: TGTGCCAGCAGCAAAAAGGCTTCTCCTGGTAGGGCGGCTAATGAAAAACTGTTTTTT. Protein product: CASSKKASPGRAANEKLFF.

This rearrangement joins TRBV4-2 to TRBJ2-5; possibly TRBD1 or TRBD2 for D (6 bases each). Germline CDR1 and CDR2: LGHNA and YNFKEQ. The CDR3 covers 16 residues. Trimming took off 0 bases at V and 11 bases at J, with 22 bases between the two ends. CDR3 in DNA: TGTGCCAGCAGCCAAGAATCCCGGGGGCCTCTCTATGAGCAGTACTTC. Encoded protein: CASSQESRGPLYEQYF.

This clonotype was detected a few times. V gene TRBV25-1 combines with J gene TRBJ1-2; D remains unclear. Germline CDR1 and CDR2: MGHDK and SYGVNS. The CDR3 sequence is 14 residues long. V was shortened by 2 bases and J by 2 bases, with 9 bases between the two germline ends. The CDR3 DNA reads as TGTGCCAGCAGTGAAAGGGTGGGGAACTATGGCTACACCTTC. Protein: CASSERVGNYGYTF.

This clonotype was detected once. The J gene is TRBJ1-5, the V gene TRBV2; the D is unclear. Trimming removed 1 base from V and 7 bases from J, with 8 bases in between. This CDR3 is 13 amino acids long. Germline CDR1 and CDR2: SNHLY and FYNNEI. CDR3 in DNA: TGTGCCAGCAGTGAAGAGGGATGGCAGCCCCAGCATTTT. As protein: CASSEEGWQPQHF.

This clonotype was seen only a few times. The chain has TRBV7-9 and TRBJ2-3; D is ambiguous. Germline V gives CDR1 SEHNR, CDR2 FQNEAQ (reference sequence). The CDR3 extends over 15 amino acids. V shed 4 bases and J shed 2 bases, with 13 bases lying between them. CDR3 region: CASSSRTSVTDTQYF. In DNA, the CDR3 is TGTGCCAGCAGCTCCCGGACCTCCGTCACAGATACGCAGTATTTT.

The rearrangement uses TRBV7-3 and TRBJ2-3; no firm D call. This CDR3 comprises 14 residues. Germline CDR1 reads SGHTA; CDR2 reads FQGTGA. Trimming removed 4 bases from V and 0 bases from J, with 8 bases in between. This CDR3 reads CASSSGYSTDTQYF. The CDR3 nucleotides are TGTGCCAGCAGCTCCGGGTATAGCACAGATACGCAGTATTTT.

The chain recombines TRBV5-1 with TRBJ1-1; TRBD1 aligns across 9 bases. CDR1 is SGHRS, CDR2 YFSETQ, per germline. V dropped 4 bases and J dropped 3; count of bases not matched to a gene: 4. This CDR3 has 14 residues. CDR3 region: CASSDRTGDTEAFF. CDR3 coding DNA: TGCGCCAGCAGCGACAGGACAGGGGACACTGAAGCTTTCTTT.

About this clonotype: The junction departs from germline at one end; a sequencing error may be responsible. The chain has TRBV28 and TRBJ2-7, with TRBD2 matching 9 bases. The CDR3 contains 15 residues. Per the germline V gene, CDR1 is MDHEN and CDR2 is SYDVKM. DNA for the CDR3: TGTACCAGCAGTCCGACCCAGGAGCGGGGGGCCGAGCAGTACTTC. This translates into CTSSPTQERGAEQYF.

The V gene is TRBV18, the J gene TRBJ2-3; D possibly corresponds to TRBD2 (6 bases). Trimming shortened V by 1 base and J by 3 bases, and 17 bases separated the two germline ends. Germline CDR1 and CDR2: KGHSH and LQKENI. This CDR3 contains 17 residues. CDR3 in DNA: TGTGCCAGCTCACCACGAGTGGTAGCGGAGGGGACAGATACGCAGTATTTT. Translation: CASSPRVVAEGTDTQYF.

J is TRBJ2-5 and V is TRBV12-3 or TRBV12-4; no reliable D call. CDR3 length: 13 residues. The ends were cut back, 4 bases at V and 3 bases at J, with 9 bases in the middle. CDR3: CASSYYSKETQYF. The DNA for the CDR3 is TGTGCCAGCAGTTATTACAGCAAAGAGACCCAGTACTTC.

This clonotype was seen more than once but under ten times. This chain connects TRBV6-1 to TRBJ2-3; 9 nucleotides agree with TRBD1. The trim removed 5 bases at V and 14 bases at J, leaving 8 bases unmatched. Germline assignment: CDR1 MNHNS and CDR2 SASEGT. The CDR3 consists of 12 residues. The CDR3 DNA follows: TGTGCCAGCAGTCCAACTAGACAGGGGGGGTATTTT. It is translated as CASSPTRQGGYF.

The chain recombines TRBV13 with TRBJ2-4; TRBD2 matches 10 bases. With the DNA end fitting TRBJ2-7 better, the J assignment may be wrong. The CDR3 covers 15 residues. Germline lookup yields CDR1 PRHDT and CDR2 FYEKMQ (reference sequence). Here the CDR3 DNA reads TGTGCCAGCAGCTTAATCGAGCGGGAGGGGTACGAGCAGTACTTC. Its protein is CASSLIEREGYEQYF.

The J gene is TRBJ2-7, the V gene TRBV20-1; the D gene is possibly TRBD2 (5 bases). The CDR3 extends over 15 amino acids. Between the trimmed V and J ends, which lost 6 bases and 2 bases, there was a span of 20 bases. CDR1 DFQATT and CDR2 SNEGSKA come from the germline V gene (reference sequence). As DNA, the CDR3 is TGCAGTGCCCCTCCAGTCGGGGATCCTCCCTACGAGCAGTACTTC. It yields the protein CSAPPVGDPPYEQYF.

The chain recombines TRBV12-3 or TRBV12-4 with TRBJ1-4; no reliable D call. The CDR3 runs 14 residues. Trimming shortened V by 5 bases and J by 0 bases, and 7 bases separated the two germline ends. CDR3 bases: TGTGCCAGCAGTAAGATTCCAACTAATGAAAAACTGTTTTTT. Its protein is CASSKIPTNEKLFF.

The rearrangement uses TRBV11-2 and TRBJ2-7; unclear D gene. The J call is uncertain, as TRBJ2-5 better fits the DNA end. This CDR3 has 13 amino acids. The germline V gene encodes CDR1 SGHAT and CDR2 FQNNGV. The CDR3 spells CASRRALQETQYF. The DNA of the CDR3 is TGTGCTAGCCGTCGGGCCCTCCAAGAGACCCAGTACTTC.

There are a few counts of this clonotype. The genes are TRBV9 and TRBJ2-1; the match to TRBD1 covers 9 bases. The CDR3 loop spans 15 amino acids. The V segment lost 3 bases and the J segment 7 bases; nucleotides outside the gene matches: 8. Germline CDR1 SGDLS, CDR2 YYNGEE. In nucleotides, the CDR3 is TGTGCCAGCAGCGCCCAATCGACAGGGGGGAATGAGCAGTTCTTC. The encoded protein is CASSAQSTGGNEQFF.